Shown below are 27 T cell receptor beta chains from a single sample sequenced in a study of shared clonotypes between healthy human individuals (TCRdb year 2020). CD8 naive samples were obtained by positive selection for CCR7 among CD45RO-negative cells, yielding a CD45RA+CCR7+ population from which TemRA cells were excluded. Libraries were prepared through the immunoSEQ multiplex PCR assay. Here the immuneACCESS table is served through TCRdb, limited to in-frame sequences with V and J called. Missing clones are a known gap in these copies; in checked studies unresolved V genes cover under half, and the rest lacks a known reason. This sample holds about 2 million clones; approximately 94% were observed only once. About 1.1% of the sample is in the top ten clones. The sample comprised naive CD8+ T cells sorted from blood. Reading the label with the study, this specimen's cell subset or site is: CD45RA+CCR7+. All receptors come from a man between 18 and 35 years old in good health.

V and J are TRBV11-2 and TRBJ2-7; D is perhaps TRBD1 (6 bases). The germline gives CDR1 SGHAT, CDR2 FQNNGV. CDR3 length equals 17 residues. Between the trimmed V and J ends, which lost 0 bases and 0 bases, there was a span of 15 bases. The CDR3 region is CASSLDQYREFSYEQYF. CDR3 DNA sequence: TGTGCCAGCAGCTTAGATCAATACAGGGAATTCTCCTACGAGCAGTACTTC.

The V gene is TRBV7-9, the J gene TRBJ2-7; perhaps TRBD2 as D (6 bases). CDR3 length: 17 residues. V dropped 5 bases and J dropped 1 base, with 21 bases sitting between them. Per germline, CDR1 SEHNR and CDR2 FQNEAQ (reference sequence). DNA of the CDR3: TGTGCCAGCAGCCCCAACCCCGGGGCGGGGCCTTCCTACGAGCAGTACTTC. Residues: CASSPNPGAGPSYEQYF.

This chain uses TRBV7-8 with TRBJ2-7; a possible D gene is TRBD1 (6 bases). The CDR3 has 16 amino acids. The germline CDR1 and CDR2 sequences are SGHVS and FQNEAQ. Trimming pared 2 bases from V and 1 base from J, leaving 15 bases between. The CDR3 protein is CASSLSTGMASYEQYF. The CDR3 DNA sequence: TGTGCCAGCAGCTTATCCACAGGGATGGCGTCCTACGAGCAGTACTTC.

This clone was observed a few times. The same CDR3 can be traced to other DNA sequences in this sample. CDR3 in amino acids: CASSEVNQPQHF. CDR3 in DNA: TGCGCCAGCAGTGAGGTCAATCAGCCCCAGCATTTT. The V call is TRBV10-2, the J call TRBJ1-5; D uncertain. V dropped 2 bases and J dropped 3 bases, with 2 bases sitting between them. CDR1 and CDR2 (germline): WSHSY, SAAADI. The CDR3 length is 12 residues.

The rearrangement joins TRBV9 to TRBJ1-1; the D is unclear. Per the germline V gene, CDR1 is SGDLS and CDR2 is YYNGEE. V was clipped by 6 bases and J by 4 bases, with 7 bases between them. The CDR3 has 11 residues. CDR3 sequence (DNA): TGTGCCAGCACCCCAATCACTGAAGCTTTCTTT. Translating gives CASTPITEAFF.

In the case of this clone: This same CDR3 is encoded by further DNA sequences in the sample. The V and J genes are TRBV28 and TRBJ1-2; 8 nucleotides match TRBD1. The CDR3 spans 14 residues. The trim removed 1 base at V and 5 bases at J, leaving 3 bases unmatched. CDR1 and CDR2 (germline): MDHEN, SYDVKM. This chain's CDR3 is CASSLSGGVYGYTF. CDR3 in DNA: TGTGCCAGCAGTTTATCAGGGGGCGTTTATGGCTACACCTTC.

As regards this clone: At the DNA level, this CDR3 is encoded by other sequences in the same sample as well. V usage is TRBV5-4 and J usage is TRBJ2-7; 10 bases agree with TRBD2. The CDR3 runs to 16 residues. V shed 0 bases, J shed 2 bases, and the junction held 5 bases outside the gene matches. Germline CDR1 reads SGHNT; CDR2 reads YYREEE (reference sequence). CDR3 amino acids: CASSLGTSGLPYEQYF. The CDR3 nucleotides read TGTGCCAGCAGCTTGGGGACTAGCGGTCTCCCCTACGAGCAGTACTTC.

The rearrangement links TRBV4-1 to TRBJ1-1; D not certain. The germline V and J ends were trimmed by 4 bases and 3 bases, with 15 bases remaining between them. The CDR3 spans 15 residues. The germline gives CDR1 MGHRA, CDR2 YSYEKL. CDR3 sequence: CASSRDGSGDTEAFF. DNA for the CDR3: TGCGCCAGCAGCCGTGACGGCTCCGGGGACACTGAAGCTTTCTTT.

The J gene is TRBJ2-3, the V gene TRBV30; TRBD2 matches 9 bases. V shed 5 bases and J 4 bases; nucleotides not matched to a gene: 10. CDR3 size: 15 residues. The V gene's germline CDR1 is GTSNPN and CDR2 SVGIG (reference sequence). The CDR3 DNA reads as TGTGCCTGGGGCGCTAGCGGGAAGACTCCAGATACGCAGTATTTT. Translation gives CAWGASGKTPDTQYF.

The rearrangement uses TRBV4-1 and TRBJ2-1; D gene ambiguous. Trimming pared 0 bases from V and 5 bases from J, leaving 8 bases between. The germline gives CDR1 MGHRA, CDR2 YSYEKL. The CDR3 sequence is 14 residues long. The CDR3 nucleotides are TGCGCCAGCAGCCAAGATTACTTTGACAATGAGCAGTTCTTC. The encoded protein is CASSQDYFDNEQFF.

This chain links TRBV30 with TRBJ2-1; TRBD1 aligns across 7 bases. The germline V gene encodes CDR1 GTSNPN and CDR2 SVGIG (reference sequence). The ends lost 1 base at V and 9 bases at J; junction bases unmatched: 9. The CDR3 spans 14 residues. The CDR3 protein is CAWSGDSQIPEQFF. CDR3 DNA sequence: TGTGCCTGGAGTGGGGACAGTCAAATACCTGAGCAGTTCTTC.

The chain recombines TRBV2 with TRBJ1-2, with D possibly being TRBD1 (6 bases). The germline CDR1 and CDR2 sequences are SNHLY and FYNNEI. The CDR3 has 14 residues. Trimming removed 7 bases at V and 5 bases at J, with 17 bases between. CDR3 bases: TGTGCCAGCATGGGGGCAGGGAGGTTGTATGGCTACACCTTC. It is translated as CASMGAGRLYGYTF.

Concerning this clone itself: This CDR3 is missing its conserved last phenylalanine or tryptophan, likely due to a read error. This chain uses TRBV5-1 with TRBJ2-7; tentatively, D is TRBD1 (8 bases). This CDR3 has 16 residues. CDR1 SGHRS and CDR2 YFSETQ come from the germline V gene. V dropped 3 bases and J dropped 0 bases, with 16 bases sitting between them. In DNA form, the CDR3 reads TGCGCCAGCAGCTGGGGGGGACAGGCGAGCTCCTACGAGCAGTACTCC. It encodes CASSWGGQASSYEQYS.

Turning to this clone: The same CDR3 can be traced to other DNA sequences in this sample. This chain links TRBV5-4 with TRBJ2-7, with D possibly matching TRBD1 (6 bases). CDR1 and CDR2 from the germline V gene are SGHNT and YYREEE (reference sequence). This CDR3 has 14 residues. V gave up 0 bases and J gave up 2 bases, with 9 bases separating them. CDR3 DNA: TGTGCCAGCAGCTTGGGGGACACACCCTACGAGCAGTACTTC. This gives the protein CASSLGDTPYEQYF. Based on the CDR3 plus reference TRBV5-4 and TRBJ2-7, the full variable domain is ETGVTQSPTHLIKTRGQQVTLRCSSQSGHNTVSWYQQALGQGPQFIFQYYREEENGRGNFPPRFSGLQFPNYSSELNVNALELDDSALYLCASSLGDTPYEQYFGPGTRLTVT.

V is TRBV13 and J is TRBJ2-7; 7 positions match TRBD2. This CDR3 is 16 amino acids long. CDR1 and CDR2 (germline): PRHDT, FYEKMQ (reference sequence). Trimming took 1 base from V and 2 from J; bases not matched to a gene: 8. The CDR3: CASSLVGGGGTYEQYF. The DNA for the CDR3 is TGTGCCAGCAGCTTAGTAGGTGGCGGGGGAACCTACGAGCAGTACTTC.

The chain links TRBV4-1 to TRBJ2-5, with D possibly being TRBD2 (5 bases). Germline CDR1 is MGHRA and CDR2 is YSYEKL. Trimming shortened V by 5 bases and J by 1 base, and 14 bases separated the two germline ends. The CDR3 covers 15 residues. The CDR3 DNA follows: TGCGCCAGCAGCGAACTAGTGGGGTCCCAAGAGACCCAGTACTTC. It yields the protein CASSELVGSQETQYF.

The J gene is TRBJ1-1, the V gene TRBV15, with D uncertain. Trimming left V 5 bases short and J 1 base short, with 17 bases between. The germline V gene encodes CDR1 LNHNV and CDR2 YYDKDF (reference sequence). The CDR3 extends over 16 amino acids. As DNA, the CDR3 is TGTGCCACCAGCCCCCGCCCTTTTTCGGGGAACACTGAAGCTTTCTTT. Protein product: CATSPRPFSGNTEAFF.

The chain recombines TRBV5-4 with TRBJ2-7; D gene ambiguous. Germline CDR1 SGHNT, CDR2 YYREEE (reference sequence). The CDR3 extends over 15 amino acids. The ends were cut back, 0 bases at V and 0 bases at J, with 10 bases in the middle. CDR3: CASSLGLDSSYEQYF. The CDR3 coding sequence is TGTGCCAGCAGCTTGGGACTCGATAGCTCCTACGAGCAGTACTTC.

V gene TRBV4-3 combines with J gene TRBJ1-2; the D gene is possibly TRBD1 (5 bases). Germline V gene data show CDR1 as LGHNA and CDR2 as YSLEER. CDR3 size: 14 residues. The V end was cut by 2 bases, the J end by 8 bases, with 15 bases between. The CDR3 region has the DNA TGCGCCAGCAGCCAACTACCCTTGGGGGAAGGCTACACCTTC. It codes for CASSQLPLGEGYTF.

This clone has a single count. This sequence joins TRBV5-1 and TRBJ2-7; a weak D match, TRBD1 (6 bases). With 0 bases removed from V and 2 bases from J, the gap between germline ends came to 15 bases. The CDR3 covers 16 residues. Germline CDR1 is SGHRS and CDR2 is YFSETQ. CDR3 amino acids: CASSLAAWDTAYEQYF. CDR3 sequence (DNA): TGCGCCAGCAGCTTGGCCGCGTGGGACACAGCCTACGAGCAGTACTTC.

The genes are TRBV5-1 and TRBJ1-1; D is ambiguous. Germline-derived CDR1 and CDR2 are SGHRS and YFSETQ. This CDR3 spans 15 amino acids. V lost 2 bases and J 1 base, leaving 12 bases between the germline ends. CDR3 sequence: CASSFASGPNTEAFF. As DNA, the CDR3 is TGCGCCAGCAGCTTCGCTTCCGGGCCGAACACTGAAGCTTTCTTT. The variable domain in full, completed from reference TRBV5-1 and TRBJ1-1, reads KAGVTQTPRYLIKTRGQQVTLSCSPISGHRSVSWYQQTPGQGLQFLFEYFSETQRNKGNFPGRFSGRQFSNSRSEMNVSTLELGDSALYLCASSFASGPNTEAFFGQGTRLTVV.

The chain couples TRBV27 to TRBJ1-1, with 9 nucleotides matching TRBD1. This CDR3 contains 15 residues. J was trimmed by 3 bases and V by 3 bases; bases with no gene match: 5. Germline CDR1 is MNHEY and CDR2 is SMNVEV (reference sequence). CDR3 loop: CASSFQGQGHTEAFF. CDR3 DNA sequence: TGTGCCAGCAGTTTTCAGGGACAGGGCCACACTGAAGCTTTCTTT.

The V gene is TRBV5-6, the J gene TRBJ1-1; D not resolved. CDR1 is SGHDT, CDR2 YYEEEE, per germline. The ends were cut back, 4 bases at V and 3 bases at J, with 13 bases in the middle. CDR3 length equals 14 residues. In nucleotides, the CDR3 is TGTGCCAGCAGCCCGGGGAATAGGTACACTGAAGCTTTCTTT. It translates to CASSPGNRYTEAFF.

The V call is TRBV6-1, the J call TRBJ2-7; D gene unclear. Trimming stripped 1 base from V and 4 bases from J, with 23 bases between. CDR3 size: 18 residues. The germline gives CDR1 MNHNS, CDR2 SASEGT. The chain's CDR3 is CASSEVTRYVAVVYEQYF. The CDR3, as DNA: TGTGCCAGCAGTGAAGTGACACGTTACGTGGCAGTAGTGTACGAGCAGTACTTC.

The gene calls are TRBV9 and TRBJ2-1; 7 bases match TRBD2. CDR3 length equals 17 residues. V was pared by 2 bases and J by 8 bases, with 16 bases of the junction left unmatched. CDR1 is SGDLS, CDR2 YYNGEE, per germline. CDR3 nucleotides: TGTGCCAGCAGCGTTTATAAAAACGGACTAGGAGTCGATGAGCAGTTCTTC. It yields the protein CASSVYKNGLGVDEQFF.

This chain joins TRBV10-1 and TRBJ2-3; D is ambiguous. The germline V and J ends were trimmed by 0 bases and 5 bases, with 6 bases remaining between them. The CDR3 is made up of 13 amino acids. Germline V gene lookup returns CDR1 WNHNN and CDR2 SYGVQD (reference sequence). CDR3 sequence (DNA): TGCGCCAGCAGTGAGTCTTGGGGAGATACGCAGTATTTT. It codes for CASSESWGDTQYF.

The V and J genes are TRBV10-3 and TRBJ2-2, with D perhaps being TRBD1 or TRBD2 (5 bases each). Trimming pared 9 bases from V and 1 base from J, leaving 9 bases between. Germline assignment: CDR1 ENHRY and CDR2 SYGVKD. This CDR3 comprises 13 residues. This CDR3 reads CAMGDGNTGELFF. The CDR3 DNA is TGTGCCATGGGGGACGGGAACACCGGGGAGCTGTTTTTT.